The 4 T cell receptor beta chains listed next were all sequenced from one sample in a study of shared clonotypes between healthy human individuals. Clones were read by immunoSEQ multiplex PCR, and TCRdb kept only the in-frame ones, dropping some. The sample contains some 1,400,000 clones, over 95% of which appear only once. What was sequenced was naive CD4+ T cells sorted from blood. Subset described: CD45RA+ positively selected. These receptors came from a man aged 25-45 years in good health.

This clone was counted a single time. The CDR3 nucleotides are TGCGCCAGCAGCCCGGGACTAGCGGGAGCGGTCCAAGAGACCCAGTACTTC. It encodes CASSPGLAGAVQETQYF. This chain joins TRBV5-1 and TRBJ2-5; 14 bases are a match to TRBD2. Per the germline V gene, CDR1 is SGHRS and CDR2 is YFSETQ. The CDR3 loop spans 17 amino acids. The V gene end was trimmed by 4 bases and the J gene end by 1 base; junction bases not matched to a gene: 6. Filled out from reference TRBV5-1 and TRBJ2-5, the complete variable domain reads KAGVTQTPRYLIKTRGQQVTLSCSPISGHRSVSWYQQTPGQGLQFLFEYFSETQRNKGNFPGRFSGRQFSNSRSEMNVSTLELGDSALYLCASSPGLAGAVQETQYFGPGTRLLVL.

Regarding this clone: In the same sample, other DNA sequences code for this CDR3. The V and J genes are TRBV18 and TRBJ2-7; D unclear. The germline V gene encodes CDR1 KGHSH and CDR2 LQKENI. V shed 2 bases and J shed 5 bases, with 7 bases lying between them. The CDR3 consists of 12 residues. The CDR3 coding sequence is TGTGCCAGCTCACCATCTGGGGACGAGCAGTACTTC. Protein sequence: CASSPSGDEQYF. The entire variable domain, with the rest obtained from reference TRBV18 and TRBJ2-7, is as follows: NAGVMQNPRHLVRRRGQEARLRCSPMKGHSHVYWYRQLPEEGLKFMVYLQKENIIDESGMPKERFSAEFPKEGPSILRIQQVVRGDSAAYFCASSPSGDEQYFGPGTRLTVT.

The chain has TRBV5-1 and TRBJ2-1, with TRBD2 matching over 8 bases. With V trimmed by 5 bases and J by 6 bases, 7 bases remained unmatched. Germline V gene data show CDR1 as SGHRS and CDR2 as YFSETQ. The CDR3 is 14 residues long. The CDR3 reads CASREGTSSNEQFF. CDR3 DNA sequence: TGCGCCAGCAGAGAGGGGACTAGTAGCAATGAGCAGTTCTTC.

This chain uses TRBV28 with TRBJ2-1, with D perhaps TRBD1 or TRBD2 (5 bases each). The V end was cut by 6 bases, the J end by 6 bases, with 12 bases between. This CDR3 spans 13 amino acids. Germline V CDR1 and CDR2: MDHEN, SYDVKM. The CDR3 sequence is CASRPGTFNEQFF. The CDR3 coding sequence is TGTGCCAGCAGACCCGGGACCTTCAATGAGCAGTTCTTC.